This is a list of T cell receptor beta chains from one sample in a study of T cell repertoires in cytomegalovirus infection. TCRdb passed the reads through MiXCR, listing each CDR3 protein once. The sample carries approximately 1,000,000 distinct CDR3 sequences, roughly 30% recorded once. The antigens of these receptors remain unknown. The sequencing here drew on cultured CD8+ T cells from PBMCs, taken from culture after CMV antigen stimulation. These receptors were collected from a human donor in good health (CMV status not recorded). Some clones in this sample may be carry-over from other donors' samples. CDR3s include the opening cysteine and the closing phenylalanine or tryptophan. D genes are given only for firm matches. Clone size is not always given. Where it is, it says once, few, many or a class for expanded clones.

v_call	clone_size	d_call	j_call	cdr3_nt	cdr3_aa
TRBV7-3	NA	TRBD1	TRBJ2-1	TGTGCCAGCAGCTTTTCGACAGGGCCCAATGAGCAGTTCTTC	CASSFSTGPNEQFF
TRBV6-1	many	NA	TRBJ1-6	TGTGCCAGCAGTGAATCAGGGAATTCACCCCTCCACTTT	CASSESGNSPLHF
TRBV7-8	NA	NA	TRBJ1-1	TGTGCCAGCAGCACCCACCGGACTATGAACACTGAAGCTTTCTTT	CASSTHRTMNTEAFF
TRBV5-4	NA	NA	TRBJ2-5	TGTGCCAGCAGCGGGACGCGGGACGCCCAAGAGACCCAGTACTTC	CASSGTRDAQETQYF
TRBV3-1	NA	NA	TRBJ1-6	TGTGCCAGCAGCCCGGGCGGGGGGGCTGGTTCACCCCTCCACTTT	CASSPGGGAGSPLHF
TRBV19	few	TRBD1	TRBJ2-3	TGTGCCAGTAGTATAGAGACACAGGGGCTCATCACAGATACGCAGTATTTT	CASSIETQGLITDTQYF
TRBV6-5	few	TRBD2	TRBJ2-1	TGTGCCAGCAGTTACTTGGTAGCGGGGGCCTCCTACAATGAGCAGTTCTTC	CASSYLVAGASYNEQFF
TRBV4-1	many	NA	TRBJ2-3	TGCGCCAGCAGCCAACTTGGACTAAGTGAGGCAGATACGCAGTATTTT	CASSQLGLSEADTQYF
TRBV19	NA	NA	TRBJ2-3	TGTGCCAGTAGTATAGAGGCCACAGATACGCAGTATTTT	CASSIEATDTQYF
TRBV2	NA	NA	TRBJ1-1	TGTGCCAGCATCAAAGCGGGGAACACTGAAGCTTTCTTT	CASIKAGNTEAFF
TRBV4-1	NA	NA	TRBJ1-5	TGTGCCAGCAGCCCAAGCACAGGCGTCAATCAGCCCCAGCATTTT	CASSPSTGVNQPQHF
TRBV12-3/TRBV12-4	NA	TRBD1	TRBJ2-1	TGTGCCAGCAGTTTAGGGCCAGGGGGCTCCTACAATGAGCAGTTCTTC	CASSLGPGGSYNEQFF
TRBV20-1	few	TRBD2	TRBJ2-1	TGCAGTGCTAGAGTACTAGGCGGGGGGTCGACGAACAATGAGCAGTTCTTC	CSARVLGGGSTNNEQFF
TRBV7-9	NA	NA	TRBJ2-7	TGTGCCAGCAGCTTAGGCCTCGTGGACGAGCAGTACTTC	CASSLGLVDEQYF
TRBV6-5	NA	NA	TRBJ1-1	TGTGCCACCAAATCGCCCGGGGTAACTGAAGCTTTCTTT	CATKSPGVTEAFF
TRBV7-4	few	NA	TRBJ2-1	TGTGCCAGCAGCCCCGGGTCGGGTTTGGAGCAGTTCTTC	CASSPGSGLEQFF
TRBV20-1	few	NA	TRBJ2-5	TGCAGTGCCCCGGGACACCAGCAAGAGACCCAGTACTTC	CSAPGHQQETQYF
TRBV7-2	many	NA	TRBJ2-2	TGTGCCAGCACGATGAACACCGGGGAGCTGTTTTTT	CASTMNTGELFF
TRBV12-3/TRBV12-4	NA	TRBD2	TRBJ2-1	TGTGCCAGCAACGGACAGGGGACTAGCGGACTTAGCTCCTACAATGAGCAGTTCTTC	CASNGQGTSGLSSYNEQFF
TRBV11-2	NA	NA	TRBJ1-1	TGTGCCAGCAGCGTGACAATGGGGATGAACACTGAAGCTTTCTTT	CASSVTMGMNTEAFF
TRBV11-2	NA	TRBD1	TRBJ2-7	TGTGCCAGCAGCCTCGGACAGGGGAGGGAGCAGTACTTC	CASSLGQGREQYF
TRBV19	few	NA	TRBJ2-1	TGTGCCAGTACCGGGGCGGCCTACAATGAGCAGTTCTTC	CASTGAAYNEQFF
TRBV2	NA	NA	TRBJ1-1	TGTGCCAGTCCCGGGACCCCGAACACTGAAGCTTTCTTT	CASPGTPNTEAFF
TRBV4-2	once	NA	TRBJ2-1	TGTGCCAGCACCCCGGCAGGAGGACACCCCAATGAGCAGTTCTTC	CASTPAGGHPNEQFF
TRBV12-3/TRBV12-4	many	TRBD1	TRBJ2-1	TGTGCCAGCATCCTCGGGACAGGGGGCCGGTATGAGCAGTTCTTC	CASILGTGGRYEQFF
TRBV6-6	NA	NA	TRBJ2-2	TGTGCCAGCAGTTATCGCGCCCCGGGGTCTTACACCGGGGAGCTGTTTTTT	CASSYRAPGSYTGELFF
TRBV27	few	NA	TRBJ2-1	TGTGCCAGCGGTGGACTCAACTACAATGAGCAGTTCTTC	CASGGLNYNEQFF
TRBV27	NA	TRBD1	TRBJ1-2	TGTGCCAGCAGTGCCACCGGGACAGGGAAAATCAACGGCTACACCTTC	CASSATGTGKINGYTF
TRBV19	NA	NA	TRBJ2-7	TGTGCCAGTAGTAACCCCCGGGACACGACCTACGAGCAGTACTTC	CASSNPRDTTYEQYF
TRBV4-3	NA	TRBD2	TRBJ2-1	TGCGCCAGCAGCCAAGACGGGGGGGGGTCATACAATGAGCAGTTCTTC	CASSQDGGGSYNEQFF
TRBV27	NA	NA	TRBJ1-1	TGTGCCAGCAGCTTCCCAGGGGAGAACACTGAAGCTTTCTTT	CASSFPGENTEAFF
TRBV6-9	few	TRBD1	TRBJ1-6	TGTGCCAGCAGTTACGTGTCCGGGACAGGGCGTTCACCCCTCCACTTT	CASSYVSGTGRSPLHF
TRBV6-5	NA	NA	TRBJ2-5	TGTGCCAGCAGTTACGGGGGGAACCAAGAGACCCAGTACTTC	CASSYGGNQETQYF
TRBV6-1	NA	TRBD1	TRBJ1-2	TGTGCCAGACAGGGGGCTGATGGCTACACCTTC	CARQGADGYTF
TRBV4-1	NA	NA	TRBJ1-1	TGCGCCAGCAGCAATCCCAGGGCCACTGAAGCTTTCTTT	CASSNPRATEAFF
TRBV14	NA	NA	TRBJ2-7	TGTGCCAGCAGCCAAGATCCAGGGGACTACGAGCAGTACTTC	CASSQDPGDYEQYF
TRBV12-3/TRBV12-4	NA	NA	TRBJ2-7	TGTGCCAGCAGTTCAGACATTAAAACCTACGAGCAGTACTTC	CASSSDIKTYEQYF
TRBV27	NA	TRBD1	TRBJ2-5	TGTGCCAGCAGTACCCGGGACAGGGAGGGAGAGACCCGGTACTTC	CASSTRDREGETRYF
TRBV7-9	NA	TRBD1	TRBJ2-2	TGTGCCAGCACCGGACAGGGGGTGACCGGGGAGCTGTTTTTT	CASTGQGVTGELFF
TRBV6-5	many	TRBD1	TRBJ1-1	TGTGCCAGCAGTTACTCGCAGGGGGGTGGCACTGAAGCTTTCTTT	CASSYSQGGGTEAFF
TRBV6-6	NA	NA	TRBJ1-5	TGTGCCAGCAACGCCCGTGGTAGCAATCAGCCCCAGCATTTT	CASNARGSNQPQHF
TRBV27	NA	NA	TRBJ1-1	TGTGCCAGCAGGGGCCCTTATAGCACTGAAGCTTTCTTT	CASRGPYSTEAFF
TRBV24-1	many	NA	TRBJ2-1	TGTGCCACCAGTGGGGACTCGAGGACAGGTCATCGCAATGAGCAGTTCTTC	CATSGDSRTGHRNEQFF
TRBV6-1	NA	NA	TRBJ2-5	TGTGCCAGCATCACGGCGGGGACCCAGTACTTC	CASITAGTQYF
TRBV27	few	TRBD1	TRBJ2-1	TGTGCCAGCAGCCTCAGGGGACAGTACAATGAGCAGTTCTTC	CASSLRGQYNEQFF
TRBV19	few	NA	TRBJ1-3	TGTGCCAGTAGTATAGGGGCCATTACGTCTGGAAACACCATATATTTT	CASSIGAITSGNTIYF
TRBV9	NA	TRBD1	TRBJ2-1	TGTGCCAGCAGCGTAGCGCAGGGGGTTTCCTACAATGAGCAGTTCTTC	CASSVAQGVSYNEQFF
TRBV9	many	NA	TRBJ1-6	TGTGCCAGCAGCGAGGGGGGGGGGTATAATTCACCCCTCCACTTT	CASSEGGGYNSPLHF
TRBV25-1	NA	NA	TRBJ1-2	TGTGCCAGCAGTGTAAGGACAGACTATGGCTACACCTTC	CASSVRTDYGYTF
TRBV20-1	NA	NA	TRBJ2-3	TGCAGTGCTAGTCGACGGGACTTCGGACTTACAGATACGCAGTATTTT	CSASRRDFGLTDTQYF
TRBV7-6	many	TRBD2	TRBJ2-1	TGTGCCAGCAGCCCCGAGCCTTATACGACTAAAACTAGCGGCTCCTACAATGAGCAGTTCTTC	CASSPEPYTTKTSGSYNEQFF
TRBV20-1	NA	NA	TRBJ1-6	TGCAGTGCTAGAGAGATGACCCCGCCCCAAGAACCCCTCCACTTT	CSAREMTPPQEPLHF
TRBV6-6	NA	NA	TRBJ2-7	TGTGCCAGCAGTTACCCCTGGGGCGACGAGCAGTACTTC	CASSYPWGDEQYF
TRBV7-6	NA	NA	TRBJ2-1	TGTGCCAGCAGCGCTTTGACAGCAAGCTCCTACAATGAGCAGTTCTTC	CASSALTASSYNEQFF
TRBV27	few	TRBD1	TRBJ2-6	TGTGCCAGCAGTCCCTCGGACAGGGACGGTTTATCTGGGGCCAACGTCCTGACTTTC	CASSPSDRDGLSGANVLTF
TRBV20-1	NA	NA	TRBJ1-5	TGCAGTGCTAGAGATCTCTACGGGGGGCATGACAATCAGCCCCAGCATTTT	CSARDLYGGHDNQPQHF
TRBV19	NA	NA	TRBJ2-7	TGTGCCAGTACCGGGCGTACCTACGAGCAGTACTTC	CASTGRTYEQYF
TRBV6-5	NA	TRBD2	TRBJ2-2	TGTGCCAGCAGCCTCGGGACTAGCGGGGGTCCGAACACCGGGGAGCTGTTTTTT	CASSLGTSGGPNTGELFF